This T cell receptor (beta chain) was documented in a study of siplizumab effects on memory and regulatory T cells. The method was immunoSEQ multiplex PCR; TCRdb's version includes in-frame clones alone and lacks a portion of them. This sample has about 97,000 clones, with 85% to 95% found just once. V lost 1 base to trimming and J lost 8 bases, with 15 bases between them. Germline lookup yields CDR1 SEHNR and CDR2 FQNEAQ (reference sequence). The CDR3 totals 15 residues. Sequenced sample: non-Treg CD4+ T cells sorted from blood. The receptor was derived from a human donor in good health. V gene TRBV7-9 combines with J gene TRBJ2-1; D is tentatively TRBD1 or TRBD2 (5 bases each). CDR3 in amino acids: CASSLGLSRDDEQFF. CDR3 DNA: TGTGCCAGCAGCTTAGGGCTTAGCAGGGACGATGAGCAGTTCTTC.